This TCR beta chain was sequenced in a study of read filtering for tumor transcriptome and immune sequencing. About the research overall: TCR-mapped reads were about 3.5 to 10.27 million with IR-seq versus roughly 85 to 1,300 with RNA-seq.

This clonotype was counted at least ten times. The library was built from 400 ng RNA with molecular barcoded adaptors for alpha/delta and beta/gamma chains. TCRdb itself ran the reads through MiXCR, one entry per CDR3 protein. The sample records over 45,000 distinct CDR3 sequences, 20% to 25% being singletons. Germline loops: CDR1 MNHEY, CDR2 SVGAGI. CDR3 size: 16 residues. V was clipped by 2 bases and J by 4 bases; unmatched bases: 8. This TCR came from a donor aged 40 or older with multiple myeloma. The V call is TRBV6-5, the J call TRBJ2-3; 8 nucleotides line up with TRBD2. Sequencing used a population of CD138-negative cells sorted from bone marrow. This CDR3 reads CASSYMSGGFPDTQYF. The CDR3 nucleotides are TGTGCCAGCAGTTACATGAGCGGGGGCTTCCCAGATACGCAGTATTTT.